Below, one T cell receptor beta chain is given with its context. The authors spiked synthetic TCR analog templates into each PCR. TCRdb's table, derived via immunoSEQ multiplex PCR, lists solely in-frame clones and lacks some. Of around 70,000 clones in the sample, around four fifths were seen once. This sample is drawn from a study of PD-L1 blockade in urothelial cancer. Study-wide background: Blood underwent analysis 3 weeks (second dose) and 6 weeks after treatment began.

V was shortened by 0 bases and J by 13 bases, with 12 bases between the two germline ends. Germline CDR1 reads MGHRA; CDR2 reads YSYEKL. The CDR3 covers 13 residues. This clonotype originated in a man aged 65-85 years with urothelial cancer. The rearrangement joins TRBV4-1 to TRBJ1-4; D is unresolved. This specimen consisted of PBMCs, obtained around atezolizumab (anti-PD-L1) treatment. The CDR3 sequence is CASSQERGLGLFF. The CDR3, as DNA: TGCGCCAGCAGCCAAGAAAGAGGACTCGGACTGTTTTTT.